This T cell receptor beta chain is from a study of CD8 T cells in Susac syndrome. In the multiple sclerosis control group, patients were treatment-naive and had stable or active relapsing-remitting disease. Random-hexamer reverse transcription was applied to roughly 0.5 to 1 ug RNA. TCRdb analysed the immunoSEQ multiplex PCR reads with MiXCR anew, one entry per CDR3 protein. The table records approximately 200,000 distinct CDR3 sequences, 95% of them present only once. This CDR3 has 14 residues. With 5 bases removed from V and 6 bases from J, the gap between germline ends came to 17 bases. Germline CDR1 is DFQATT and CDR2 is SNEGSKA (reference sequence).

The specimen sequenced was CD4+ T cells from PBMCs. V is TRBV20-1 and J is TRBJ2-4; D may match TRBD1 or TRBD2 (5 bases each). This clonotype originated in a human donor with multiple sclerosis. DNA for the CDR3: TGCAGTGCTCCCCTTGGGACCGATTTAAACATTCAGTACTTC. Protein product: CSAPLGTDLNIQYF.